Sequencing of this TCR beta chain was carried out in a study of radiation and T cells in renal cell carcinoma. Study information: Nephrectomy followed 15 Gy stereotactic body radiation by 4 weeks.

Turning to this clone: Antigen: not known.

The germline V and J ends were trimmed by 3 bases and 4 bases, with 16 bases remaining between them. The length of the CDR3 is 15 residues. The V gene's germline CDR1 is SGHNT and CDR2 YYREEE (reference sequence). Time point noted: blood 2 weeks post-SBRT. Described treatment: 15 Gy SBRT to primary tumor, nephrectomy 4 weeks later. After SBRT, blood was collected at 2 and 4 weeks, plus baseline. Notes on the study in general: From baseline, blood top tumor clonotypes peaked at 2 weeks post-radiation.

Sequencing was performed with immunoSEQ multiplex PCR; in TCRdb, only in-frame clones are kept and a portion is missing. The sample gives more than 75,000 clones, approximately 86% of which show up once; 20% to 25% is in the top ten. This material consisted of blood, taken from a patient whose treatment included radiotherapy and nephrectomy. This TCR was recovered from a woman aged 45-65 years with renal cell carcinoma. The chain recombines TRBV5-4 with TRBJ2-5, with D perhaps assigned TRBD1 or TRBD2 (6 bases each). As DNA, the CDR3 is TGTGCCAGCAGCTCCCCTCGGGGGCTTAGAGAGACCCAGTACTTC. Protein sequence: CASSSPRGLRETQYF.